The 30 T cell receptor beta chains reported below all come from one sample, sequenced in a study of T cells in Graves' hyperthyroidism and ophthalmopathy. Amplified regions were TCR beta CDR3 sequences from RNA transcripts. RT-PCR in the first round (using the HTBI primer set) targeted the TCR CDR3. TCRdb re-derived calls from the multiplex PCR reads in MiXCR, one entry per CDR3 protein. The data show approximately 590,000 distinct CDR3 sequences, with around 16% seen just once and around 7.3% held by the top ten. The source material was blood. These receptors originate from a woman in her twenties or thirties with Graves' hyperthyroidism.

This clonotype was observed at least ten times. The chain employs TRBV12-3 or TRBV12-4 and TRBJ2-3; maybe TRBD2 (5 bases). The CDR3 is 13 residues long. The ends were cut back, 7 bases at V and 1 base at J, with 9 bases in the middle. The CDR3, as DNA: TGTGCCAGCATGGTAGCGCGCACAGATACGCAGTATTTT. The encoded protein is CASMVARTDTQYF.

This rearrangement joins TRBV5-8 to TRBJ2-1; 7 bases agree with TRBD2. The CDR3 spans 12 residues. V gave up 0 bases and J gave up 15 bases; unmatched junction bases: 6. From germline, CDR1 is SGHTS and CDR2 YDEGEE. CDR3 residues: CASSLGASGMFF. DNA of the CDR3: TGTGCCAGCAGCTTGGGGGCTAGCGGTATGTTCTTC.

This clonotype has ten or more counts. CDR3 in DNA: TGTGCCACCACGGCGGGAGAATTGAATGAGCAGTTCTTC. Amino acid sequence: CATTAGELNEQFF. The chain employs TRBV12-3 or TRBV12-4 and TRBJ2-1; TRBD2 matches at 7 bases. V dropped 10 bases and J dropped 7; count of bases not matched to a gene: 10. This CDR3 region has 13 residues.

This clonotype appeared many times. This chain joins TRBV20-1 and TRBJ2-5; D gene uncertain. In germline, CDR1 is DFQATT, CDR2 SNEGSKA (reference sequence). The CDR3 consists of 9 residues. In DNA form, the CDR3 reads TGCAGCCCCCAGGAGACCCAGTACTTC. Translated: CSPQETQYF.

This clonotype has at least ten counts. J is TRBJ2-2 and V is TRBV2; 9 bases align to TRBD2. V dropped 4 bases and J dropped 3; count of bases not matched to a gene: 0. Germline values: CDR1 SNHLY, CDR2 FYNNEI. The length of the CDR3 is 14 residues. The CDR3: CASSGLADTGELFF. The CDR3 DNA reads as TGTGCCAGCAGTGGACTAGCGGACACCGGGGAGCTGTTTTTT. The whole variable domain, filled in from reference TRBV2 and TRBJ2-2, reads EPEVTQTPSHQVTQMGQEVILRCVPISNHLYFYWYRQILGQKVEFLVSFYNNEISEKSEIFDDQFSVERPDGSNFTLKIRSTKLEDSAMYFCASSGLADTGELFFGEGSRLTVL.

This clonotype has ten or more counts. The CDR3 protein is CASSTDRGQAAFF. In nucleotides, the CDR3 is TGCGCCAGCAGCACTGACAGGGGCCAGGCGGCTTTCTTT. The V gene is TRBV5-1, the J gene TRBJ1-1, with 8 bases fitting TRBD1. The CDR3 is made up of 13 amino acids. V was clipped by 4 bases and J by 11 bases; unmatched bases: 10. Germline V gene sequence: CDR1 SGHRS, CDR2 YFSETQ. The full variable domain, in which reference TRBV5-1 and TRBJ1-1 provide the parts outside the CDR3, is KAGVTQTPRYLIKTRGQQVTLSCSPISGHRSVSWYQQTPGQGLQFLFEYFSETQRNKGNFPGRFSGRQFSNSRSEMNVSTLELGDSALYLCASSTDRGQAAFFGQGTRLTVV.

This clonotype was observed at least ten times. The rearrangement uses TRBV2 and TRBJ2-2; D is possibly TRBD2 (6 bases). The CDR3 totals 15 residues. Deletions cut 5 bases from V and 0 bases from J, with 10 bases between. CDR1 SNHLY and CDR2 FYNNEI come from the germline V gene. Here the CDR3 DNA reads TGTGCCAGCAGTCAGCGGGCCCCGAACACCGGGGAGCTGTTTTTT. This gives the protein CASSQRAPNTGELFF.

This chain connects TRBV6-2 or TRBV6-3 to TRBJ2-1; 10 bases are a match to TRBD2. Looked up from germline, CDR1 is MNHEY and CDR2 is SVGEGT. The CDR3 covers 15 residues. The trim removed 8 bases at V and 7 bases at J, leaving 11 bases unmatched. The CDR3 DNA reads as TGTGCCAGCGCCCGGGCGGGACTAGCGAGGAATGAGCAGTTCTTC. It translates to CASARAGLARNEQFF.

This clonotype showed up many times. The chain joins TRBV20-1 to TRBJ1-5; TRBD1 matches at 7 bases. This CDR3 has 17 amino acids. Germline CDR1 is DFQATT and CDR2 is SNEGSKA (reference sequence). Trimming cost V 3 bases and J 0 bases; bases outside gene matches: 11. CDR3: CSARDSGTEDSNQPQHF. In DNA, the CDR3 is TGCAGTGCTAGGGATTCAGGGACAGAGGATAGCAATCAGCCCCAGCATTTT.

This clonotype was seen at least ten times. The genes are TRBV20-1 and TRBJ2-7, with TRBD2 matching over 16 bases. Germline V gene sequence: CDR1 DFQATT, CDR2 SNEGSKA (reference sequence). The junction had 10 bases not matched to a gene; V was cut back by 2 bases and J by 6 bases. This CDR3 is 17 amino acids long. CDR3 nucleotides: TGCAGTGCTAGATCTCTAGGGACTAGCGGGAGGGCCGGCGAGCAGTACTTC. It translates to CSARSLGTSGRAGEQYF.

This clonotype appeared a few times. The chain uses TRBV28 and TRBJ1-3; 8 bases fit TRBD1. This CDR3 has 17 residues. CDR1 is MDHEN and CDR2 is SYDVKM in the germline V gene. V was pared by 4 bases and J by 0 bases, with 8 bases of the junction left unmatched. CDR3 protein: CASSSRGLGLSGNTIYF. CDR3 in DNA: TGTGCCAGCAGTTCCAGGGGGCTAGGACTCTCTGGAAACACCATATATTTT. The complete variable domain, with remaining parts taken from reference TRBV28 and TRBJ1-3, reads DVKVTQSSRYLVKRTGEKVFLECVQDMDHENMFWYRQDPGLGLRLIYFSYDVKMKEKGDIPEGYSVSREKKERFSLILESASTNQTSMYLCASSSRGLGLSGNTIYFGEGSWLTVV.

The chain uses TRBV24-1 and TRBJ1-5, with D uncertain. This CDR3 comprises 16 residues. The germline CDR1 and CDR2 sequences are KGHDR and SFDVKD. Trimming removed 9 bases from V and 2 bases from J, with 19 bases in between. This CDR3 reads CATQLPSSDGNQPQHF. DNA of the CDR3: TGTGCCACCCAACTCCCCAGCTCGGACGGCAATCAGCCCCAGCATTTT.

The chain employs TRBV28 and TRBJ2-7; TRBD2 agrees at 8 bases. CDR1 is MDHEN and CDR2 is SYDVKM in the germline V gene. V lost 6 bases and J lost 2; bases outside the gene matches: 9. The CDR3 runs to 15 residues. This CDR3 reads CASSVQLAETYEQYF. CDR3 nucleotides: TGTGCCAGCAGCGTTCAACTAGCGGAAACCTACGAGCAGTACTTC.

This clonotype was observed at least ten times. The rearrangement uses TRBV30 and TRBJ1-3, with D unresolved. The CDR3 spans 16 residues. The germline V and J ends were trimmed by 0 bases and 0 bases, with 12 bases remaining between them. Germline-derived CDR1 and CDR2 are GTSNPN and SVGIG (reference sequence). CDR3 amino acids: CAWSVGSVSSGNTIYF. CDR3 nucleotide sequence: TGTGCCTGGAGTGTCGGCAGCGTAAGCTCTGGAAACACCATATATTTT.

This clonotype has ten or more counts. The chain couples TRBV2 to TRBJ2-1; TRBD2 matches at 12 bases. Trimming removed 7 bases from V and 9 bases from J; junction bases left unmatched: 1. The CDR3 is made up of 12 amino acids. Per the germline V gene, CDR1 is SNHLY and CDR2 is FYNNEI. For the CDR3, the DNA is TGTGCCAGCAAACTAGCGGGAGGTGAGCAGTTCTTC. The encoded protein is CASKLAGGEQFF.

Ten or more counts support this clonotype. V usage is TRBV18 and J usage is TRBJ2-1; D remains unclear. The CDR3 loop spans 15 amino acids. Per germline, CDR1 KGHSH and CDR2 LQKENI. V was cut by 3 bases and J by 8 bases, with 17 bases left in between. CDR3 region: CASSPGWPVEDEQFF. The CDR3 DNA follows: TGTGCCAGCTCACCTGGGTGGCCGGTAGAGGATGAGCAGTTCTTC.

The chain combines TRBV2 with TRBJ1-6; D gene uncertain. The V end lost 6 bases, the J end lost 0 bases, and 15 bases lay between the germline ends. Germline V CDR1 and CDR2: SNHLY, FYNNEI. The CDR3 consists of 17 residues. The CDR3 bases are TGTGCCAGCAGGAGATTGCCGGGCCTCTCCTATAATTCACCCCTCCACTTT. It is translated as CASRRLPGLSYNSPLHF.

Many counts were recorded for this clonotype. V gene TRBV20-1 combines with J gene TRBJ1-1, with TRBD1 identical over 7 bases. The CDR3 is 19 amino acids. V shed 0 bases, J shed 3 bases, and the junction held 19 bases outside the gene matches. The germline V gene encodes CDR1 DFQATT and CDR2 SNEGSKA (reference sequence). The CDR3 here is CSARDRLSQGGLRDTEAFF. The CDR3 DNA reads as TGCAGTGCTAGAGATCGCCTTTCCCAGGGGGGGCTACGGGACACTGAAGCTTTCTTT.

This clonotype showed up many times. V and J are TRBV3-1 and TRBJ2-1, with 7 bases lining up with TRBD2. The V gene's germline CDR1 is LGHDT and CDR2 YNNKEL (reference sequence). CDR3 length equals 17 residues. V gave up 0 bases and J gave up 0 bases; unmatched junction bases: 5. CDR3 amino acids: CASSQDLAVGSYNEQFF. As DNA, the CDR3 is TGTGCCAGCAGCCAAGATCTAGCGGTAGGCTCCTACAATGAGCAGTTCTTC.

The chain links TRBV6-1 to TRBJ2-1; weak D call: TRBD2 (5 bases). The V gene lost 8 bases and the J gene lost 5 bases, with 10 bases spanning the gap. This CDR3 has 12 amino acids. Germline values: CDR1 MNHNS, CDR2 SASEGT. As DNA, the CDR3 is TGTGCCAGCCGGCTGGGAGACAATGAGCAGTTCTTC. Its protein is CASRLGDNEQFF.

This clonotype was seen just once. A read error is possible here, since a much larger clone lies one base away. The J gene is TRBJ2-5, the V gene TRBV11-3; D unresolved. This CDR3 contains 13 residues. Germline loops: CDR1 SGHNT, CDR2 YENEEA. CDR3 sequence (DNA): TGTGCCAGCAGCGGCATTTACGAGGAGAGCCAGTACTTC. Encoded protein: CASSGIYEESQYF.

There are a few counts of this clonotype. The chain recombines TRBV7-9 with TRBJ2-7; no clear D. The CDR3 contains 14 residues. V was clipped by 2 bases and J by 2 bases, with 10 bases between them. From germline, CDR1 is SEHNR and CDR2 FQNEAQ (reference sequence). Here the CDR3 reads CASSLSEGAYEQYF. Written as DNA, the CDR3 is TGTGCCAGCAGCTTATCCGAAGGAGCCTACGAGCAGTACTTC.

The sample holds many counts of this clonotype. The CDR3 DNA is TGCAGTGCTCGACTAGCGGGAGGGGCGTACAATGAGCAGTTCTTC. Translation gives CSARLAGGAYNEQFF. The rearrangement links TRBV20-1 to TRBJ2-1, with 14 bases fitting TRBD2. V was pared by 5 bases and J by 4 bases, with 4 bases of the junction left unmatched. Germline V CDR1 and CDR2: DFQATT, SNEGSKA (reference sequence). The CDR3 is 15 amino acids.

The chain employs TRBV10-1 and TRBJ1-1; 8 nucleotides line up with TRBD1. The CDR3 extends over 18 amino acids. J lost 2 bases, V lost 1 base, and 12 bases had no gene match. The germline gives CDR1 WNHNN, CDR2 SYGVQD (reference sequence). CDR3: CASSEYAGGSRGNTEAFF. The CDR3 region has the DNA TGCGCCAGCAGTGAGTACGCAGGGGGCTCACGCGGTAACACTGAAGCTTTCTTT.

The V gene is TRBV7-9, the J gene TRBJ2-1; 10 nucleotides align to TRBD2. This CDR3 contains 16 residues. After removal of 5 bases from V and 4 bases from J, the junction contained 8 bases not matched to a gene. CDR1 and CDR2 (germline): SEHNR, FQNEAQ (reference sequence). The CDR3, as DNA: TGTGCCAGCAGCCGGGGACTAGCGAAAAATTACAATGAGCAGTTCTTC. Translating gives CASSRGLAKNYNEQFF.

Ten or more counts support this clonotype. The chain carries TRBV30 and TRBJ2-7; D gene unclear. V was trimmed by 0 bases and J by 3 bases, leaving 6 bases between them. There are 12 residues in the CDR3. CDR1 and CDR2 (germline): GTSNPN, SVGIG (reference sequence). The CDR3 DNA reads TGTGCCTGGAGTGTATACAACTACGAGCAGTACTTC. Translation gives CAWSVYNYEQYF. Full variable domain (missing parts from reference TRBV30 and TRBJ2-7): SQTIHQWPATLVQPVGSPLSLECTVEGTSNPNLYWYRQAAGRGLQLLFYSVGIGQISSEVPQNLSASRPQDRQFILSSKKLLLSDSGFYLCAWSVYNYEQYFGPGTRLTVT.

The gene calls are TRBV18 and TRBJ1-3; D is unresolved. Trimming left V 3 bases short and J 0 bases short, with 12 bases between. Germline V lookup: CDR1 KGHSH, CDR2 LQKENI. The CDR3 spans 16 residues. The CDR3 nucleotides read TGTGCCAGCTCACCCCGAAGAGAAGACTCTGGAAACACCATATATTTT. Encoded protein: CASSPRREDSGNTIYF. Using reference TRBV18 and TRBJ1-3 for the parts outside the CDR3, the full variable domain is NAGVMQNPRHLVRRRGQEARLRCSPMKGHSHVYWYRQLPEEGLKFMVYLQKENIIDESGMPKERFSAEFPKEGPSILRIQQVVRGDSAAYFCASSPRREDSGNTIYFGEGSWLTVV.

The table lists this clonotype with a few counts. The rearrangement joins TRBV27 to TRBJ1-2; 9 bases are shared with TRBD1. V gave up 5 bases and J gave up 8 bases; unmatched junction bases: 12. The CDR3 loop spans 15 amino acids. CDR1 MNHEY and CDR2 SMNVEV come from the germline V gene (reference sequence). Here the CDR3 reads CASSNLGQGYGGYTF. CDR3 nucleotides: TGTGCCAGCAGTAACTTGGGACAGGGCTATGGCGGCTACACCTTC.

This rearrangement joins TRBV7-9 to TRBJ2-3; TRBD2 matches 14 bases. After removal of 5 bases from V and 3 bases from J, the junction contained 10 bases not matched to a gene. The CDR3 has 18 amino acids. The V gene's germline CDR1 is SEHNR and CDR2 FQNEAQ (reference sequence). CDR3 nucleotides: TGTGCCAGCAGCCCCCCCGGGACTAGCGGGAGTGGAACAGATACGCAGTATTTT. Protein sequence: CASSPPGTSGSGTDTQYF.

This clonotype was detected ten times or more. The rearrangement links TRBV6-5 to TRBJ2-1, with no clear D. Per the germline V gene, CDR1 is MNHEY and CDR2 is SVGAGI. This CDR3 is built from 13 residues. V lost 0 bases and J lost 9, with 9 bases in between. DNA of the CDR3: TGTGCCAGCAGTTACTCGGCAGATACTGAGCAGTTCTTC. Translation: CASSYSADTEQFF.